Each of the 15 T cell receptor beta chains below was sequenced from the same sample in a study of cytotoxic CD8 clonotypes in ibrutinib-treated CLL. Generated by immunoSEQ multiplex PCR, the TCRdb table keeps only in-frame clones and is missing some. The sample yields over 25,000 clones, about 76% seen once. The sequencing used PBMCs, collected after 36 months of ibrutinib treatment. All receptors derive from a human donor with chronic lymphocytic leukemia.

In this sample, this clone turned up a few times. Other nucleotide sequences in the sample specify the same CDR3. The chain has TRBV20-1 and TRBJ2-7; no clear D. From germline, CDR1 is DFQATT and CDR2 SNEGSKA (reference sequence). With 1 base removed from V and 3 bases from J, the gap between germline ends came to 4 bases. The CDR3 contains 11 residues. CDR3 loop: CSARGHYEQYF. The CDR3 DNA reads TGCAGTGCTAGAGGTCACTACGAGCAGTACTTC.

The chain combines TRBV7-2 with TRBJ1-6; the match to TRBD1 covers 7 bases. Germline values: CDR1 SGHTA, CDR2 FQGNSA. Unmatched junction bases numbered 11, after V lost 5 bases and J lost 7 bases. The CDR3 covers 16 residues. The CDR3 loop reads CASSLRQGKDNSPLHF. The CDR3 DNA is TGTGCCAGCAGCCTACGACAGGGAAAAGACAATTCACCCCTCCACTTT.

The chain couples TRBV10-3 to TRBJ1-4; D call uncertain. V was trimmed by 0 bases and J by 4 bases, leaving 3 bases between them. Germline V gene lookup returns CDR1 ENHRY and CDR2 SYGVKD. The CDR3 sequence is 13 residues long. The CDR3 loop reads CAISESINEKLFF. CDR3 sequence (DNA): TGTGCCATCAGTGAGTCGATTAATGAAAAACTGTTTTTT.

In its sample, this clone was seen many times. This rearrangement joins TRBV11-2 to TRBJ2-7, with D possibly TRBD1 on 6 matching bases. The CDR3 consists of 13 residues. Germline V gives CDR1 SGHAT, CDR2 FQNNGV. Trimming pared 4 bases from V and 4 bases from J, leaving 11 bases between. The CDR3 region is CASSSGTTYEQYF. The CDR3 DNA is TGTGCCAGCAGCTCCGGGACAACTTACGAGCAGTACTTC.

The chain is built from TRBV10-3 and TRBJ1-3; no clear D gene. The CDR3 is 14 amino acids. Germline assignment: CDR1 ENHRY and CDR2 SYGVKD. The germline V and J ends were trimmed by 9 bases and 3 bases, with 15 bases remaining between them. For the CDR3, the DNA is TGTGCCATAACCTGGGATACCCTTGGAAACACCATATATTTT. It codes for CAITWDTLGNTIYF.

The table lists this clone with a few counts. The J gene is TRBJ1-4, the V gene TRBV4-2; D is unclear. The CDR3 spans 14 residues. V was pared by 0 bases and J by 7 bases, with 9 bases between. Germline V lookup: CDR1 LGHNA, CDR2 YNFKEQ. This chain's CDR3 is CASSQDALIEKLFF. The CDR3 nucleotides are TGTGCCAGCAGCCAAGATGCACTCATTGAAAAACTGTTTTTT.

This chain joins TRBV29-1 and TRBJ1-4; TRBD1 agrees at 9 bases. V shed 7 bases, J shed 4 bases, and the junction held 7 bases outside the gene matches. CDR1 is SQVTM, CDR2 ANQGSEA, per germline. The CDR3 length is 14 residues. CDR3 nucleotide sequence: TGCAGCGCTATAGACAGGGGGAATAATGAAAAACTGTTTTTT. Translation gives CSAIDRGNNEKLFF.

The chain has TRBV4-3 and TRBJ1-2, with D tentatively TRBD1 (5 bases). The V gene's germline CDR1 is LGHNA and CDR2 YSLEER. Trimming took off 0 bases at V and 4 bases at J, with 9 bases between the two ends. There are 14 residues in the CDR3. As DNA, the CDR3 is TGCGCCAGCAGCCAAGAGCAGGGCAGCTATGGCTACACCTTC. Protein sequence: CASSQEQGSYGYTF.

This chain uses TRBV6-1 with TRBJ2-3; D perhaps matches TRBD2 (6 bases). V lost 0 bases and J lost 10, with 23 bases in between. Germline CDR1 MNHNS, CDR2 SASEGT. There are 17 residues in the CDR3. DNA of the CDR3: TGTGCCAGCAGTGAAGCGTTGCGGCTAGCGCCTACGAGGCCGCAGTATTTT. It is translated as CASSEALRLAPTRPQYF.

The chain carries TRBV13 and TRBJ2-7; either TRBD1 or TRBD2 may supply D (6 bases each). Germline V gives CDR1 PRHDT, CDR2 FYEKMQ (reference sequence). This CDR3 comprises 12 residues. The V end lost 5 bases, the J end lost 9 bases, and 14 bases lay between the germline ends. CDR3 sequence (DNA): TGTGCCAGCAGCACTAGGGGGGTAGGGCAGTACTTC. This translates into CASSTRGVGQYF. Full variable domain (outside the CDR3, taken from reference TRBV13 and TRBJ2-7): AAGVIQSPRHLIKEKRETATLKCYPIPRHDTVYWYQQGPGQDPQFLISFYEKMQSDKGSIPDRFSAQQFSDYHSELNMSSLELGDSALYFCASSTRGVGQYFGPGTRLTVT.

J is TRBJ2-7 and V is TRBV27; D is uncertain. The CDR3 loop spans 13 amino acids. Per germline, CDR1 MNHEY and CDR2 SMNVEV (reference sequence). V lost 2 bases, J lost 6 bases, and 11 bases lay in between. CDR3 in amino acids: CASSLVMGFEQYF. The CDR3 coding sequence is TGTGCCAGCAGTTTAGTGATGGGGTTCGAGCAGTACTTC.

The J gene is TRBJ2-5, the V gene TRBV6-1; D gene ambiguous. Germline V gene data show CDR1 as MNHNS and CDR2 as SASEGT. The V end was cut by 2 bases, the J end by 1 base, with 8 bases between. The CDR3 runs 14 residues. The CDR3 reads CASSEQVFQETQYF. In DNA, the CDR3 is TGTGCCAGCAGTGAACAAGTATTCCAAGAGACCCAGTACTTC.

J is TRBJ1-5 and V is TRBV15; D gene ambiguous. This CDR3 contains 12 residues. Trimming cost V 0 bases and J 8 bases, with 5 bases left between them. CDR1 and CDR2 (germline): LNHNV, YYDKDF (reference sequence). In DNA form, the CDR3 reads TGTGCCACCAGCAGAGATGCGGAGCCCCAGCATTTT. Protein sequence: CATSRDAEPQHF.

The chain has TRBV2 and TRBJ2-1; the D is unclear. The CDR3 totals 10 residues. The germline CDR1 and CDR2 sequences are SNHLY and FYNNEI. V was shortened by 6 bases and J by 5 bases, with 2 bases between the two germline ends. CDR3 DNA: TGTGCCAGCAGGAACAATGAGCAGTTCTTC. As protein: CASRNNEQFF.

The gene calls are TRBV27 and TRBJ1-5; 8 bases fit TRBD1. J lost 4 bases, V lost 6 bases, and 5 bases had no gene match. The CDR3 spans 14 residues. Germline V CDR1 and CDR2: MNHEY, SMNVEV (reference sequence). Here the CDR3 reads CASRQTGGNQPQHF. The CDR3 coding sequence is TGTGCCAGCAGACAAACAGGGGGAAATCAGCCCCAGCATTTT.